This TCR beta chain was recorded in a study of T cell responses to AZD1222 COVID-19 vaccine. Study results and limitations: In all cases, repertoires were sampled only after the peak T cell response. Receipt of two AZD1222 doses was followed by a rise in Spike-specific TCR breadth and depth.

The ends were cut back, 5 bases at V and 3 bases at J, with 10 bases in the middle. Germline lookup yields CDR1 SGHAT and CDR2 FQNNGV. This CDR3 spans 13 amino acids. Notes on this clone: The antigen remains undetermined.

TCRdb keeps only in-frame clones here, not all; method: immunoSEQ multiplex PCR. Here the sample spans about 140,000 clones, about 89% being singletons. V usage is TRBV11-2 and J usage is TRBJ2-5; D unclear. This sample comprised peripheral blood, obtained 28 days after the second dose of the MenACWY control vaccine. This receptor was taken from an adult who received the MenACWY meningococcal vaccine as a control. The CDR3 sequence: CASSPNSEETQYF. CDR3 DNA: TGTGCCAGCAGCCCCAACAGTGAAGAGACCCAGTACTTC.